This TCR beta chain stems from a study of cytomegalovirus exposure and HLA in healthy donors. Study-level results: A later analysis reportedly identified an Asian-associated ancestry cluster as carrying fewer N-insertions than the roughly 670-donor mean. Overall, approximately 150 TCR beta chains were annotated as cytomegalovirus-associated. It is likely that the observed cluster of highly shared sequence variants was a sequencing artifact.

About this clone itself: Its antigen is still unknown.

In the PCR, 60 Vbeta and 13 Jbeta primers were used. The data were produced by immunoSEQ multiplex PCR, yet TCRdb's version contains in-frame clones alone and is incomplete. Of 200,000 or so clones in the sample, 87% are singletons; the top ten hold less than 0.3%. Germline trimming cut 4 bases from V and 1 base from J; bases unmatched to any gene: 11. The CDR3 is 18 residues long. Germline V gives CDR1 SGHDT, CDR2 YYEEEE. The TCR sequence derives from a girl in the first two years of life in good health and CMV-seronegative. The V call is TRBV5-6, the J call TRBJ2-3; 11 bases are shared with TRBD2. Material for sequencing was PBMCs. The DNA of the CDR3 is TGTGCCAGCAGCCGGGCTAGCGGGAGGCAAGTGGGCACAGATACGCAGTATTTT. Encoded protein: CASSRASGRQVGTDTQYF. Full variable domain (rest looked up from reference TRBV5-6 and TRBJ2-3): DAGVTQSPTHLIKTRGQQVTLRCSPKSGHDTVSWYQQALGQGPQFIFQYYEEEERQRGNFPDRFSGHQFPNYSSELNVNALLLGDSALYLCASSRASGRQVGTDTQYFGPGTRLTVL.